This T cell receptor (beta chain) was captured in a study of response to subunit inactivated influenza vaccine. General study results and limits: It was suggested by the authors that few new T cells are recruited by each seasonal influenza vaccination.

The table lists this clonotype with a few counts. Its antigen is unidentified. TCRdb analysed the RT-PCR reads with MiXCR anew, one entry per CDR3 protein. The table lists about 800,000 distinct CDR3 sequences, around 20% of them singletons. The sample in question was PBMCs from blood, obtained roughly 5 days after vaccination. The receptor was derived from a man in his fifties or sixties who received an inactivated influenza vaccine.

Here the CDR3 DNA reads TGCGCCAGCAGCCCCGCCGGGCGGGGCACAGATACGCAGTATTTT. It encodes CASSPAGRGTDTQYF. This rearrangement joins TRBV4-3 to TRBJ2-3, with a possible D match to TRBD2 (5 bases). The V gene lost 4 bases and the J gene lost 1 base, with 12 bases spanning the gap. CDR3 length: 15 amino acids. Per germline, CDR1 LGHNA and CDR2 YSLEER.